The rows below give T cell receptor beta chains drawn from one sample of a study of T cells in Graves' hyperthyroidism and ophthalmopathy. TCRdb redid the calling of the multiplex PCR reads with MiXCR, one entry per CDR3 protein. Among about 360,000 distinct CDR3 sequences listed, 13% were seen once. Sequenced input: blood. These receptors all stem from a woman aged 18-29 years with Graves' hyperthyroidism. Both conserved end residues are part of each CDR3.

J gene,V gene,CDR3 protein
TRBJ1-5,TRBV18,CASSPLGQNSNQPQHF
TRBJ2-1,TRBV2,CASSDQGTGLVF
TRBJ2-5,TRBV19,CASKIGTSGSSFNF
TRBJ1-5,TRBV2,CASRTDGGNQPQHF
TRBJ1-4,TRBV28,CASSLLGTTRTTNEKLFF
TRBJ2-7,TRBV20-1,CSARYAGWGYEQYF
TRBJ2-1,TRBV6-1,CASSSPGGGRAYNEQFF
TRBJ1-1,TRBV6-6,CASSNSGDTEAFF
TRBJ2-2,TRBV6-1,CATKESGLNTGELFF
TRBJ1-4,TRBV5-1,CASSSTPRANEKLFF
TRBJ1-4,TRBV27,CAISQQGVSEKLFF
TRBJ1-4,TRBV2,CASRTDSATNEKLFF
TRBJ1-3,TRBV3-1,CASSQEPGNTIYF
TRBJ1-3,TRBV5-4,CASSFLIINRETVSGNTIYF
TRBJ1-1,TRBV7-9,CASSLGGQGNTEAFF
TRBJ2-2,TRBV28,CASSSTGRNTGELFF
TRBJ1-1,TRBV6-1,CASSFDRGEAFF
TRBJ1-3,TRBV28,CASSLKGFSGNTIYF
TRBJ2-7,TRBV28,CASQTRSYEQYF
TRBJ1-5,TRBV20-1,CSASSLQGHQPQHF
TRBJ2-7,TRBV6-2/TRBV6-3,CASSEWAYEQYF
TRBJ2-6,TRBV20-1,CSAPASYSGANVLTF
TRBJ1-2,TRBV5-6,CASSLGIFGGYTF
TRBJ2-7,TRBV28,CASSTGTGIYYEQYF
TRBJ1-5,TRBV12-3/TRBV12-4,CASSVTGVRIQPQHF
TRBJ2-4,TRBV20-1,CSARSPEGLAKNIQYF
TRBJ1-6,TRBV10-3,CAISGDRGYSPLHF
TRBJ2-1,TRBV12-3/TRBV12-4,CASRVAGGYNEQFF
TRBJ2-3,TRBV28,CAAWDREWGHTDTQYF
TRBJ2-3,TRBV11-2,CASRWGSGRGTDTQYF
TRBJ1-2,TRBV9,CASSVSPRKNYGYTF
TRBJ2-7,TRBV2,CASKSGDEQYF
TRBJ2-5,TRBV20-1,CSASPLTGQEETQYF
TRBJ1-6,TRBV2,CASSTQGRNSPIPLNLPLHF
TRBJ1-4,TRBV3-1,CASSQREGEKLFF
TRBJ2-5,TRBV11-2,CASSFGTGDFVETQYF
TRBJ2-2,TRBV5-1,CASSLAPAGQNTGELFF
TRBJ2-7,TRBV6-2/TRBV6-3,CASTPGDTDEQYF
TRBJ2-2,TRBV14,CASSQGSGAGELFF
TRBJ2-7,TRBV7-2,CASSKGLADYEQYF
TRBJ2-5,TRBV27,CASSSAGQGAETQYF
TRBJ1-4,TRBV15,CATSRDSWTTNEKLFF
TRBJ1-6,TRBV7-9,CASSLDGRGRSPLHF